This T cell receptor (beta chain) was recorded in a study of blood T cell repertoires in COVID-19. The table came from immunoSEQ multiplex PCR; TCRdb's copy has only in-frame clones and leaves some out. The repertoire includes about 98,000 clones, approximately 86% of them detected once, and approximately 11% sits in the top ten. The sequenced material came from peripheral blood. The sequence came from a man aged 65 to 79 with active or convalescent COVID-19.

The CDR3 region is CASSPGYSPLHF. The CDR3 region has the DNA TGTGCCAGCAGCCCCGGGTATTCACCCCTCCACTTT. The chain links TRBV3-1 (or the pseudogene TRBV3-2) to TRBJ1-6, with D uncertain. Trimming took 4 bases from V and 8 from J, leaving 6 bases between them. The CDR3 loop spans 12 amino acids. Germline V gene sequence: CDR1 LGHDT, CDR2 YNNKEL (reference sequence).